The clone carrying this TCR beta chain was counted at least ten times. The source of the sample is a study of low-dose radiotherapy and immunotherapy resistance in tumors. Primers targeting TRAV and TRBV primed first-strand cDNA, covering alpha and beta chains. TCR amplification ran approximately 22 PCR cycles using constant-region and V-primer adapter primers. Researchers amplified the isolated mRNA using in vitro transcription. TCRdb re-analysed the reads in MiXCR, keeping a single row per CDR3 protein. The repertoire holds approximately 80,000 distinct CDR3 sequences, with over 15% as singletons. This CDR3 region has 12 residues. The germline CDR1 and CDR2 sequences are SQVTM and ANQGSEA. The junction had 6 bases not matched to a gene; V was cut back by 7 bases and J by 6 bases. The time point: after trial treatment. The treatment is: LDRT plus nivolumab, ipilimumab, low-dose cyclophosphamide and aspirin (RACIN trial).

Here the sequenced sample was PBMCs, taken after low-dose radiotherapy plus immunotherapy. The chain has TRBV29-1 and TRBJ2-5, with 9 positions matching TRBD1. The TCR was taken from a male donor with prostate cancer. The CDR3 is CSGTGGGQTQYF. CDR3 nucleotide sequence: TGCAGCGGTACAGGGGGCGGACAGACCCAGTACTTC.